The sequence of this TCR beta chain was determined in a study of technical replicates of blood from a handful of donors. Only in-frame clones appear in the TCRdb table, and some are missing; sequencing was by immunoSEQ multiplex PCR. The sample yields around 50,000 clones, 90% to 97% seen once. This TCR derives from a human donor in good health. The sequencing input was T cells isolated from PBMCs.

The CDR3 region has the DNA TGTGCCAGCAGTCCGATCTCAAGGGAGAGGACCCACGAGCAGTACTTC. It translates to CASSPISRERTHEQYF. V and J are TRBV6-6 and TRBJ2-7, with TRBD2 as a possible D gene (5 bases). The V and J ends lost 5 bases and 5 bases respectively, with 22 bases between them. This CDR3 has 16 amino acids. The germline gives CDR1 MNHNY, CDR2 SVGAGI (reference sequence).